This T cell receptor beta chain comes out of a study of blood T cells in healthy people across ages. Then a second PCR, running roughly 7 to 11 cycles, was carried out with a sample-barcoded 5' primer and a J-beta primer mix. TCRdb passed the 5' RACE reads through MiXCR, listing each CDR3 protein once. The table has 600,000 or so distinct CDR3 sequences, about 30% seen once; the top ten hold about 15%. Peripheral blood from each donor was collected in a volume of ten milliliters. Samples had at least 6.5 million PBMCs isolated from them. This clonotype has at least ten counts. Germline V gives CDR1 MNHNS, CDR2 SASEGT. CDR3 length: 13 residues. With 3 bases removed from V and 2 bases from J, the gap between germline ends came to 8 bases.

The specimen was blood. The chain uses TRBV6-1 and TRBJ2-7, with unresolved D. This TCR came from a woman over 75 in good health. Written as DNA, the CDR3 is TGTGCCAGCAGTGACCGATGGGCCTACGAGCAGTACTTC. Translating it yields CASSDRWAYEQYF.